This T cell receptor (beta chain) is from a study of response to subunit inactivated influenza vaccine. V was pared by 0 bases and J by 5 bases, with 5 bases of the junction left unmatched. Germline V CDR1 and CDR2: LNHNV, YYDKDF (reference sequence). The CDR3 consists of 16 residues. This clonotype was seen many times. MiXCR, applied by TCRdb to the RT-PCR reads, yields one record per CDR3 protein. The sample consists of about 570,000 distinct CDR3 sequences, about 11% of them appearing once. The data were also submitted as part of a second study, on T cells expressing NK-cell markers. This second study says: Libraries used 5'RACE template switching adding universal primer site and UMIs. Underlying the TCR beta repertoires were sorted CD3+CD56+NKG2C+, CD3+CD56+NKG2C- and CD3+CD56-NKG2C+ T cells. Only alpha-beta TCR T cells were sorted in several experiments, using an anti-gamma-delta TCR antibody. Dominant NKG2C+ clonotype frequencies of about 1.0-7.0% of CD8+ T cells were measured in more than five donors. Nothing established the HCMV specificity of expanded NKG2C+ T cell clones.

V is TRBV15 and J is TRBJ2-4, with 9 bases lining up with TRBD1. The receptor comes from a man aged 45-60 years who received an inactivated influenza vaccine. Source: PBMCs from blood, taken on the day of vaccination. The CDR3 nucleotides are TGTGCCACCAGCAGAGACATAGGACAGGGGCAAAACATTCAGTACTTC. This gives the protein CATSRDIGQGQNIQYF. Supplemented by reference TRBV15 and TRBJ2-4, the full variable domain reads DAMVIQNPRYQVTQFGKPVTLSCSQTLNHNVMYWYQQKSSQAPKLLFHYYDKDFNNEADTPDNFQSRRPNTSFCFLDIRSPGLGDTAMYLCATSRDIGQGQNIQYFGAGTRLSVL.